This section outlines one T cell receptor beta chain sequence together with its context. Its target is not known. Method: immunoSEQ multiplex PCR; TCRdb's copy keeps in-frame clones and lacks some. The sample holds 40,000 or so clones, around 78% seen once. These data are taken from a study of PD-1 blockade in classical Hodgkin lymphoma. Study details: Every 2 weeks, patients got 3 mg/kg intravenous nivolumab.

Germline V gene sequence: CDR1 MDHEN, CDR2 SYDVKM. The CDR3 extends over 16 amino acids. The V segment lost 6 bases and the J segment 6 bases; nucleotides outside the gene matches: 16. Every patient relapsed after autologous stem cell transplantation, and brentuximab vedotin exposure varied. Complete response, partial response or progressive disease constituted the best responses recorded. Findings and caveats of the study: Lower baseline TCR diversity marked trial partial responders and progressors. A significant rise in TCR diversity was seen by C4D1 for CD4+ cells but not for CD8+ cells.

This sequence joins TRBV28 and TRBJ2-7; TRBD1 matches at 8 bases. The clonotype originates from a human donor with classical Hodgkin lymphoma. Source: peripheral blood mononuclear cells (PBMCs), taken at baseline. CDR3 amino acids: CASSLPPPRGRGEQYF. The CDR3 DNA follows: TGTGCCAGCAGCCTACCCCCGCCCAGGGGGCGAGGCGAGCAGTACTTC.